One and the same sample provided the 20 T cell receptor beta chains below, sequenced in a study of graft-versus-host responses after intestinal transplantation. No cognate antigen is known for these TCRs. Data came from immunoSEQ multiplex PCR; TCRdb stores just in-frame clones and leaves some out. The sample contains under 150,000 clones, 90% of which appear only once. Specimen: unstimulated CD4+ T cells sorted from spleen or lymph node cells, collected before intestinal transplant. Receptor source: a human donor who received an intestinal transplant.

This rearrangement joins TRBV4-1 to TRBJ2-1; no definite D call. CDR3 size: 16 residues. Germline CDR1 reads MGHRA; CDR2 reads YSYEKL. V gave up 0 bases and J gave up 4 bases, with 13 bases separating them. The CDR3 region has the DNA TGCGCCAGCAGCCAAGATCACGGCGGTTTATACAATGAGCAGTTCTTC. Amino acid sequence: CASSQDHGGLYNEQFF.

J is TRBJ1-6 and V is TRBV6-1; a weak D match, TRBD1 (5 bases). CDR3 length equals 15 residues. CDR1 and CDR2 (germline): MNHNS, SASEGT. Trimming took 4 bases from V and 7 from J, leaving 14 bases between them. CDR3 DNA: TGTGCCAGCAGTGGTTATGGGGCAGGGAATTCACCCCTCCACTTT. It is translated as CASSGYGAGNSPLHF.

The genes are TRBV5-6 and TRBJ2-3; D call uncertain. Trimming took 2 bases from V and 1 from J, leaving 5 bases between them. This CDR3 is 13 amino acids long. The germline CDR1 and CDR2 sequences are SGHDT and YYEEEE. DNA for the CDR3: TGTGCCAGCAGCTTACCGGGCACAGATACGCAGTATTTT. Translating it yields CASSLPGTDTQYF. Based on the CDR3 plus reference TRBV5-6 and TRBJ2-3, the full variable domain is DAGVTQSPTHLIKTRGQQVTLRCSPKSGHDTVSWYQQALGQGPQFIFQYYEEEERQRGNFPDRFSGHQFPNYSSELNVNALLLGDSALYLCASSLPGTDTQYFGPGTRLTVL.

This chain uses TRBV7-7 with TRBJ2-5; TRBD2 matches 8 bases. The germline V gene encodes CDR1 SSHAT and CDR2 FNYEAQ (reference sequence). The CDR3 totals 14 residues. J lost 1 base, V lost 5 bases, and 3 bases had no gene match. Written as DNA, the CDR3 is TGTGCCAGCAGCAGAAGCGGGGGCCAAGAGACCCAGTACTTC. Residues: CASSRSGGQETQYF.

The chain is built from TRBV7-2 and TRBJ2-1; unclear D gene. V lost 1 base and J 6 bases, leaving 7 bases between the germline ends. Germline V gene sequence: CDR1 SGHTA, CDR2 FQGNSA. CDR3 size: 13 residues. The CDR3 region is CASSLGLSNEQFF. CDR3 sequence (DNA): TGTGCCAGCAGCTTAGGACTTTCCAATGAGCAGTTCTTC.

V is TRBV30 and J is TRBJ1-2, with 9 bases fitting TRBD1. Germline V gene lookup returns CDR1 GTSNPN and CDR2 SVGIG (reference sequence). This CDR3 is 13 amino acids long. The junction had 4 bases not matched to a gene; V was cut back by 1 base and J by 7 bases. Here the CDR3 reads CAWSGTGEGGYTF. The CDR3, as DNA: TGTGCCTGGAGTGGGACAGGGGAGGGTGGCTACACCTTC.

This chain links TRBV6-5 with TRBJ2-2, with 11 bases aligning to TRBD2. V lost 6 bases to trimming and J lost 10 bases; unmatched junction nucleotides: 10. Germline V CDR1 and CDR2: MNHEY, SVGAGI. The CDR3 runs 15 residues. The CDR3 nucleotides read TGTGCCAGCAGACCGACTAGCGGGGCACGGGCGGAGCTGTTTTTT. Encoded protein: CASRPTSGARAELFF.

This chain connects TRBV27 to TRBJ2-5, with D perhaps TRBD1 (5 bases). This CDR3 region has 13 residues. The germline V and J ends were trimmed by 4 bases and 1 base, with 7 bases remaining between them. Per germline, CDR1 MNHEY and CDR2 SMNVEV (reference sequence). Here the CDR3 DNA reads TGTGCCAGCAGTTCACAGGTCCAAGAGACCCAGTACTTC. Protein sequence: CASSSQVQETQYF.

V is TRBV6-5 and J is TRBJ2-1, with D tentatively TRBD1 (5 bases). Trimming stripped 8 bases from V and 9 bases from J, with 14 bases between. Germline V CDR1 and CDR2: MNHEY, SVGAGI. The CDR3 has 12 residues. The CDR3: CASSRGSSEQFF. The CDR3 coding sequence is TGTGCCAGCTCAAGGGGTAGCAGTGAGCAGTTCTTC.

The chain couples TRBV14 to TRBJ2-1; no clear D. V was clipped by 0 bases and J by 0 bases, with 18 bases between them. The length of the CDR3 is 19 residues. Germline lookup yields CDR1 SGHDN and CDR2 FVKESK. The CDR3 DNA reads TGTGCCAGCAGCCAAGAGGGCCTGGCAACACTGAGCTCCTACAATGAGCAGTTCTTC. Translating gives CASSQEGLATLSSYNEQFF.

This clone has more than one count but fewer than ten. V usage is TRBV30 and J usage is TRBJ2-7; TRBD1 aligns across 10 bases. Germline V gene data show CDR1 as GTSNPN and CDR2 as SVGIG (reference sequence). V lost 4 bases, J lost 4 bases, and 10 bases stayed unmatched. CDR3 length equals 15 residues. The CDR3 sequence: CAWKGTGVGGYEQYF. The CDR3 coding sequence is TGTGCCTGGAAAGGGACAGGGGTAGGAGGGTACGAGCAGTACTTC.

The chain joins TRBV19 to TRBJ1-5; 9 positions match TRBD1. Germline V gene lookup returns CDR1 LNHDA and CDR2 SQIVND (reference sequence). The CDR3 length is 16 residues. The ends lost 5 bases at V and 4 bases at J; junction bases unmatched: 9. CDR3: CASSSRGTGQNQPQHF. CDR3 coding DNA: TGTGCCAGTAGTTCCCGAGGGACAGGGCAGAATCAGCCCCAGCATTTT.

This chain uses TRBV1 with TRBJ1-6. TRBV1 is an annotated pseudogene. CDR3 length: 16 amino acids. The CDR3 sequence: CTSSHGTSSYNSPLHF. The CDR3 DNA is TGCACCAGCAGCCATGGCACTAGCTCCTATAATTCACCCCTCCACTTT.

CDR3 sequence: CASSWGGEQYF. CDR3 DNA: TGCGCCAGCAGCTGGGGGGGCGAGCAGTACTTC. The V call is TRBV5-1, the J call TRBJ2-7, with 7 nucleotides matching TRBD2. The CDR3 loop spans 11 amino acids. V shed 3 bases and J 6 bases; nucleotides not matched to a gene: 0. From germline, CDR1 is SGHRS and CDR2 YFSETQ.

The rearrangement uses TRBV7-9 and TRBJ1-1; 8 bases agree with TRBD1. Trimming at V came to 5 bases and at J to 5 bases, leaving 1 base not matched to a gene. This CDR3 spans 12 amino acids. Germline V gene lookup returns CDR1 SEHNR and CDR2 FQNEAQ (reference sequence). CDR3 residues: CASSRTGTEAFF. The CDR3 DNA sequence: TGTGCCAGCAGCAGGACAGGGACTGAAGCTTTCTTT.

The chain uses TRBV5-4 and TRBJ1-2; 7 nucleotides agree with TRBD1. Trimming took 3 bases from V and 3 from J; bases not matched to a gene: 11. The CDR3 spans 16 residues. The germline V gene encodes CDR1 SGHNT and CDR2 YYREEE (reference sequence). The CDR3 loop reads CASSWGRTGSYYGYTF. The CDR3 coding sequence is TGTGCCAGCAGCTGGGGTCGGACAGGATCCTACTATGGCTACACCTTC. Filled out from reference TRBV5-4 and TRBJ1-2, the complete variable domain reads ETGVTQSPTHLIKTRGQQVTLRCSSQSGHNTVSWYQQALGQGPQFIFQYYREEENGRGNFPPRFSGLQFPNYSSELNVNALELDDSALYLCASSWGRTGSYYGYTFGSGTRLTVV.

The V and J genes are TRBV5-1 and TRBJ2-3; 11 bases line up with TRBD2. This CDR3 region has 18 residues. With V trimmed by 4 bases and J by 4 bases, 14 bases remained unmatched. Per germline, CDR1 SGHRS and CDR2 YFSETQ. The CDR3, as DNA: TGCGCCAGCAGCCCTCAGGGCCCACTAGCGGGAGACGCAGATACGCAGTATTTT. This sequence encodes CASSPQGPLAGDADTQYF.

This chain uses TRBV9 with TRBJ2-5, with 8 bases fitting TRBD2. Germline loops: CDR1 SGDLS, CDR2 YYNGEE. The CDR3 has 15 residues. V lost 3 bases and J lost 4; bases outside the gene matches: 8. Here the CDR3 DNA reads TGTGCCAGCAGCGGGAGATTAGCGGGGAGAGAGACCCAGTACTTC. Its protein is CASSGRLAGRETQYF.

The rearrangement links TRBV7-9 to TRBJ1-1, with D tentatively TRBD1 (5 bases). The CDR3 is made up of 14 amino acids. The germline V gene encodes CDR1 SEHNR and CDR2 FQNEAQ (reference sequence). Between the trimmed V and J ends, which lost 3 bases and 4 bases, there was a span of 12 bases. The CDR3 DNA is TGTGCCAGCAGCTTGCAGGGTGAAGTCACTGAAGCTTTCTTT. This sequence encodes CASSLQGEVTEAFF.

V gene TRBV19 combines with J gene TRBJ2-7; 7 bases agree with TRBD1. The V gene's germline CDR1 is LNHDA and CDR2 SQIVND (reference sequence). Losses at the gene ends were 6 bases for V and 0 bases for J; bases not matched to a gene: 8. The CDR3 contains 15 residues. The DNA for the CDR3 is TGTGCCAGTAGGAAGGGACAGTCGGCCTCCTACGAGCAGTACTTC. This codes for CASRKGQSASYEQYF.